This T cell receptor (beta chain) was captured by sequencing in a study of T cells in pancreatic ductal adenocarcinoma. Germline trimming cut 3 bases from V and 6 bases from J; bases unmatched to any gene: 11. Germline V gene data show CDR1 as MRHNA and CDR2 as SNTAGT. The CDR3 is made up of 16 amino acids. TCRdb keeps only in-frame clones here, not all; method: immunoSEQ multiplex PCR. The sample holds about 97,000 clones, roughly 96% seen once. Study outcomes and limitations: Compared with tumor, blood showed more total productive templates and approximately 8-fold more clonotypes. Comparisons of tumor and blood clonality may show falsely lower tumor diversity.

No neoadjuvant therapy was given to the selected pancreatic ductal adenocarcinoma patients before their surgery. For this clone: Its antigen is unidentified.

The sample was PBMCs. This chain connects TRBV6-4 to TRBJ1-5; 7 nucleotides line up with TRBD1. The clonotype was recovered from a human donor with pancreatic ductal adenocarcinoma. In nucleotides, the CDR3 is TGTGCCAGCAGTGAACAGGGGCGTCCGAGGAGTCAGCCCCAGCATTTT. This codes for CASSEQGRPRSQPQHF.